These 8 T cell receptor beta chains were sequenced from one sample in a study of a mutant IDH1 vaccine in newly diagnosed glioma. Time point meaning: week 47, end of study. Every vaccination contained 300 ug of the mutant IDH1 20-mer peptide and was paired with topical imiquimod. Clones were read by immunoSEQ multiplex PCR, and TCRdb kept only the in-frame ones, dropping some. The sample holds tens of thousands of clones, roughly two thirds seen once. These TCRs' antigens remain unknown. This material consisted of peripheral blood mononuclear cells (PBMCs), taken from a glioma patient whose treatment included an IDH1 peptide vaccine. Receptor source: a man aged 35 to 55 with glioma. Some clones in this sample may be carry-over from other donors' samples.

The gene calls are TRBV11-2 and TRBJ2-7; no reliable D call. This CDR3 has 11 residues. From germline, CDR1 is SGHAT and CDR2 FQNNGV. V was cut by 5 bases and J by 4 bases, with 6 bases left in between. CDR3 region: CASSLYYEQYF. CDR3 DNA: TGTGCCAGCAGCCTTTATTACGAGCAGTACTTC.

The count of this clone is one. In DNA, the CDR3 is TGTGCCATCAGTGCAGAAGGATACGAGCAGTACTTC. It is translated as CAISAEGYEQYF. The chain employs TRBV10-3 and TRBJ2-7; no reliable D call. Germline V lookup: CDR1 ENHRY, CDR2 SYGVKD. V was trimmed by 4 bases and J by 4 bases, leaving 8 bases between them. This CDR3 is 12 amino acids long.

V and J are TRBV14 and TRBJ2-5; 9 bases are a match to TRBD1. CDR1 and CDR2 (germline): SGHDN, FVKESK. The J segment lost 5 bases and the V segment lost 5 bases, leaving 3 bases of the junction unmatched. The CDR3 is 13 amino acids. The CDR3 coding sequence is TGTGCCAGCAGCTTCGACAGGGGGGAGACCCAGTACTTC. Protein sequence: CASSFDRGETQYF.

The V gene is TRBV6-4, the J gene TRBJ2-1; no firm D call. Germline V lookup: CDR1 MRHNA, CDR2 SNTAGT. The CDR3 has 11 residues. V was shortened by 5 bases and J by 6 bases, with 5 bases between the two germline ends. CDR3 nucleotide sequence: TGTGCCAGCAGTATGGGCAATGAGCAGTTCTTC. It is translated as CASSMGNEQFF.

The chain uses TRBV18 and TRBJ1-2; the D gene is possibly TRBD1 (6 bases). V was clipped by 4 bases and J by 6 bases, with 18 bases between them. Germline V lookup: CDR1 KGHSH, CDR2 LQKENI. The length of the CDR3 is 15 residues. This CDR3 reads CASSLLQGSVDGYTF. The CDR3 bases are TGTGCCAGCTCACTATTACAGGGTTCAGTGGATGGCTACACCTTC.

The rearrangement links TRBV27 to TRBJ1-2, with D maybe TRBD1 (5 bases). The CDR3 is 15 amino acids. Germline assignment: CDR1 MNHEY and CDR2 SMNVEV (reference sequence). V was clipped by 5 bases and J by 7 bases, with 20 bases between them. The CDR3 region has the DNA TGTGCCAGCAGTCCCAGCCGGGGCAGGAGGTTTGGCTACACCTTC. Amino acids: CASSPSRGRRFGYTF.

The chain links TRBV6-5 to TRBJ1-5, with 8 bases identical to TRBD1. Germline CDR1 MNHEY, CDR2 SVGAGI. Trimming removed 5 bases from V and 2 bases from J; junction bases left unmatched: 2. The CDR3 runs 14 residues. The CDR3 spells CASSQGAGNQPQHF. In DNA form, the CDR3 reads TGTGCCAGCAGTCAGGGGGCTGGCAATCAGCCCCAGCATTTT.

This chain links TRBV19 with TRBJ1-1; TRBD1 agrees at 8 bases. The CDR3 totals 13 residues. Germline V gene data show CDR1 as LNHDA and CDR2 as SQIVND (reference sequence). V shed 5 bases, J shed 4 bases, and the junction held 3 bases outside the gene matches. The CDR3 coding sequence is TGTGCCAGTAGTTCCACAGGGGGCACTGAAGCTTTCTTT. Amino acid sequence: CASSSTGGTEAFF.